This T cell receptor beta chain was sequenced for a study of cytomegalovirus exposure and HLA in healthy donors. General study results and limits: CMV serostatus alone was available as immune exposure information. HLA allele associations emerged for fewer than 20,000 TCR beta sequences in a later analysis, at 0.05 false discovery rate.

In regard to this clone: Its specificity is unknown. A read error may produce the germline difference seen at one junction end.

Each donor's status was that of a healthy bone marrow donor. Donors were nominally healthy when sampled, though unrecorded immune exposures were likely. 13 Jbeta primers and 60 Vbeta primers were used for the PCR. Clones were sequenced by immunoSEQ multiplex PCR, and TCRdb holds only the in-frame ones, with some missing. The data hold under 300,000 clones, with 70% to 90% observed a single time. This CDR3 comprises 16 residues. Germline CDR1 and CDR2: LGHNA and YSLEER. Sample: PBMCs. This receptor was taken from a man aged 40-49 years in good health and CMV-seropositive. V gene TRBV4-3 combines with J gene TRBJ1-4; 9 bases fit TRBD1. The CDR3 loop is CASSQDRTGANENLFF. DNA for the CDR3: TGCGCCAGCAGCCAAGACCGGACAGGGGCTAATGAAAACCTGTTTTTT.